A single sample gave rise to the 20 T cell receptor beta chains below, sequenced in a study of blood T cell repertoires in COVID-19. Assay used: immunoSEQ multiplex PCR; TCRdb lists only in-frame clones, some missing. The sample has about 140,000 clones, over 70% seen once. Sequencing was carried out using peripheral blood. These receptors originate from a woman aged 45 to 65 with acute or convalescent COVID-19.

This chain connects TRBV4-1 to TRBJ2-7; D is undetermined. V was shortened by 2 bases and J by 5 bases, with 10 bases between the two germline ends. The CDR3 covers 13 residues. Germline values: CDR1 MGHRA, CDR2 YSYEKL. In nucleotides, the CDR3 is TGCGCCAGCAGCCAACGGTCTATGGACGAGCAGTACTTC. This translates into CASSQRSMDEQYF.

CDR3 coding DNA: TGTGCCAGCAGTCGACAGGGGGGTGAAGCTTTCTTT. Protein product: CASSRQGGEAFF. This chain connects TRBV6-6 to TRBJ1-1; 9 bases agree with TRBD1. V lost 5 bases to trimming and J lost 7 bases; unmatched junction nucleotides: 2. The CDR3 loop spans 12 amino acids. CDR1 is MNHNY and CDR2 is SVGAGI in the germline V gene (reference sequence).

CDR3 region: CASTRQAEAFF. Here the CDR3 DNA reads TGTGCCAGCACGAGACAAGCTGAAGCTTTCTTT. The chain combines TRBV25-1 with TRBJ1-1; D is uncertain. Germline-derived CDR1 and CDR2 are MGHDK and SYGVNS. The CDR3 runs to 11 residues. The V end lost 7 bases, the J end lost 6 bases, and 9 bases lay between the germline ends.

This clone was detected only a few times. The gene calls are TRBV6-6 and TRBJ2-6, with 8 bases that match TRBD1. This CDR3 has 17 amino acids. Germline V gene lookup returns CDR1 MNHNY and CDR2 SVGAGI (reference sequence). V lost 5 bases, J lost 2 bases, and 8 bases stayed unmatched. DNA for the CDR3: TGTGCCAGCAGTCCCACATGGACAGGGACTGGGGCCAACGTCCTGACTTTC. Translated, it gives CASSPTWTGTGANVLTF.

J is TRBJ2-7 and V is TRBV2; weak D call: TRBD1 (5 bases). The CDR3 has 12 amino acids. Trimming stripped 8 bases from V and 4 bases from J, with 12 bases between. Germline lookup yields CDR1 SNHLY and CDR2 FYNNEI. CDR3 region: CASSTDGYEQYF. Here the CDR3 DNA reads TGTGCCAGCTCGACAGATGGATACGAGCAGTACTTC.

The chain carries TRBV5-4 and TRBJ2-3; 7 bases are a match to TRBD2. V lost 0 bases and J lost 1; bases outside the gene matches: 2. This CDR3 is built from 15 residues. In germline, CDR1 is SGHNT, CDR2 YYREEE (reference sequence). CDR3: CASSLVGGGTDTQYF. CDR3 nucleotides: TGTGCCAGCAGCTTGGTGGGGGGGGGCACAGATACGCAGTATTTT.

Only a few counts were recorded for this clone. The V and J genes are TRBV5-5 and TRBJ2-7, with 8 positions matching TRBD1. The germline V gene has CDR1 SGHKS and CDR2 YYEKEE (reference sequence). The CDR3 covers 14 residues. After removal of 4 bases from V and 4 bases from J, the junction contained 7 bases not matched to a gene. The CDR3 nucleotides are TGTGCCAGCAGCCTGACAGGGGATACGTACGAGCAGTACTTC. Its translation: CASSLTGDTYEQYF.

The chain joins TRBV7-9 to TRBJ1-3; 9 nucleotides align to TRBD1. This CDR3 is 17 amino acids long. Looked up from germline, CDR1 is SEHNR and CDR2 is FQNEAQ (reference sequence). After removal of 11 bases from V and 0 bases from J, the junction contained 14 bases not matched to a gene. The CDR3 here is CAYTRGTGTVSGNTIYF. The CDR3 nucleotides are TGTGCCTATACAAGGGGGACAGGGACAGTCTCTGGAAACACCATATATTTT.

This clone appeared once. The genes are TRBV19 and TRBJ2-4; no clear D gene. This CDR3 region has 15 residues. The ends were cut back, 7 bases at V and 0 bases at J, with 13 bases in the middle. The V gene's germline CDR1 is LNHDA and CDR2 SQIVND (reference sequence). The CDR3 sequence: CASKTHESAKNIQYF. CDR3 nucleotides: TGTGCCAGTAAGACTCATGAGTCAGCCAAAAACATTCAGTACTTC.

The chain recombines TRBV6-5 with TRBJ1-5; weak D call: TRBD1 (5 bases). The CDR3 runs 13 residues. Trimming took off 5 bases at V and 7 bases at J, with 12 bases between the two ends. Per the germline V gene, CDR1 is MNHEY and CDR2 is SVGAGI. CDR3 protein: CASSRTFKQPQHF. CDR3 sequence (DNA): TGTGCCAGCAGTCGGACATTTAAGCAGCCCCAGCATTTT.

This chain joins TRBV15 and TRBJ1-2, with 7 bases that match TRBD1. Unmatched junction bases numbered 6, after V lost 1 base and J lost 13 bases. The germline V gene encodes CDR1 LNHNV and CDR2 YYDKDF (reference sequence). CDR3 length: 12 amino acids. CDR3 DNA sequence: TGTGCCACCAGCAGAGCCCAAGGGGGCGGCACCTTC. It translates to CATSRAQGGGTF.

V is TRBV7-3 and J is TRBJ2-6; 8 nucleotides align to TRBD1. The ends lost 1 base at V and 0 bases at J; junction bases unmatched: 5. The CDR3 is made up of 18 amino acids. CDR1 and CDR2 (germline): SGHTA, FQGTGA. The CDR3 coding sequence is TGTGCCAGCAGCTTAAGGGGACAGGCAAACTCTGGGGCCAACGTCCTGACTTTC. The encoded protein is CASSLRGQANSGANVLTF. Using reference TRBV7-3 and TRBJ2-6 for the parts outside the CDR3, the full variable domain is GAGVSQTPSNKVTEKGKYVELRCDPISGHTALYWYRQSLGQGPEFLIYFQGTGAADDSGLPNDRFFAVRPEGSVSTLKIQRTERGDSAVYLCASSLRGQANSGANVLTFGAGSRLTVL.

The chain recombines TRBV5-3 with TRBJ2-5; 10 bases fit TRBD1. TRBV5-3 is an open reading frame, and its role is uncertain. Trimming removed 4 bases from V and 7 bases from J; junction bases left unmatched: 16. The CDR3 spans 17 residues. This CDR3 reads CARSLKSSGTGDGTQYF. The CDR3 DNA reads TGTGCCAGAAGCCTTAAAAGCTCCGGGACAGGGGACGGGACCCAGTACTTC.

V is TRBV11-2 and J is TRBJ1-6, with TRBD1 as a possible D gene (6 bases). The CDR3 sequence is 15 residues long. V was pared by 5 bases and J by 7 bases, with 15 bases between. Germline lookup yields CDR1 SGHAT and CDR2 FQNNGV. The CDR3 loop is CASSGLGRGNSPLHF. CDR3 coding DNA: TGTGCCAGCAGCGGACTGGGCAGGGGCAATTCACCCCTCCACTTT. The full variable domain, its missing parts supplied by reference TRBV11-2 and TRBJ1-6, is EAGVAQSPRYKIIEKRQSVAFWCNPISGHATLYWYQQILGQGPKLLIQFQNNGVVDDSQLPKDRFSAERLKGVDSTLKIQPAKLEDSAVYLCASSGLGRGNSPLHFGNGTRLTVT.

The chain has TRBV9 and TRBJ1-4, with 9 bases aligning to TRBD1. Germline lookup yields CDR1 SGDLS and CDR2 YYNGEE. This CDR3 is 16 amino acids long. The V and J ends lost 4 bases and 5 bases, in that order; junction bases with no gene match: 9. CDR3 nucleotides: TGTGCCAGCAGCTCCCGGGACAGGGTATGGAATGAAAAACTGTTTTTT. Amino acid sequence: CASSSRDRVWNEKLFF.

CDR3: CASSLASGGVNEQFF. CDR3 nucleotide sequence: TGCGCCAGCAGCTTGGCCTCGGGAGGGGTCAATGAGCAGTTCTTC. This sequence joins TRBV5-1 and TRBJ2-1; 8 bases map to TRBD2. J gave up 6 bases and V 0 bases, and 5 bases lay outside the gene matches. The CDR3 consists of 15 residues. Germline V gene data show CDR1 as SGHRS and CDR2 as YFSETQ.

The V call is TRBV10-3, the J call TRBJ1-5, with D possibly being TRBD1 (5 bases). The CDR3 covers 12 residues. Deletions cut 10 bases from V and 8 bases from J, with 15 bases between. Germline V CDR1 and CDR2: ENHRY, SYGVKD. Here the CDR3 reads CATGGGMEPQHF. As DNA, the CDR3 is TGTGCCACGGGCGGGGGGATGGAGCCCCAGCATTTT.

V usage is TRBV28 and J usage is TRBJ1-4; 7 bases are shared with TRBD1. This CDR3 spans 12 amino acids. Losses at the gene ends were 5 bases for V and 11 bases for J; bases not matched to a gene: 5. Germline V gene sequence: CDR1 MDHEN, CDR2 SYDVKM. This CDR3 reads CASSPMTGKLFF. CDR3 DNA: TGTGCCAGCAGTCCGATGACAGGGAAACTGTTTTTT. The full variable domain, its missing parts supplied by reference TRBV28 and TRBJ1-4, is DVKVTQSSRYLVKRTGEKVFLECVQDMDHENMFWYRQDPGLGLRLIYFSYDVKMKEKGDIPEGYSVSREKKERFSLILESASTNQTSMYLCASSPMTGKLFFGSGTQLSVL.

This chain connects TRBV5-1 to TRBJ1-1; D is ambiguous. The CDR3 extends over 15 amino acids. CDR1 is SGHRS, CDR2 YFSETQ, per germline. Trimming removed 2 bases from V and 1 base from J, with 12 bases in between. The CDR3 DNA sequence: TGCGCCAGCAGCTTCGGCATCTCAGGGAACACTGAAGCTTTCTTT. It translates to CASSFGISGNTEAFF.

The rearrangement links TRBV19 to TRBJ1-5; D gene uncertain. CDR3 length: 16 residues. Trimming stripped 1 base from V and 5 bases from J, with 15 bases between. Per germline, CDR1 LNHDA and CDR2 SQIVND (reference sequence). The CDR3 is CASSIGPGVRDQPQHF. The CDR3, as DNA: TGTGCCAGTAGTATAGGCCCCGGTGTGAGGGATCAGCCCCAGCATTTT.